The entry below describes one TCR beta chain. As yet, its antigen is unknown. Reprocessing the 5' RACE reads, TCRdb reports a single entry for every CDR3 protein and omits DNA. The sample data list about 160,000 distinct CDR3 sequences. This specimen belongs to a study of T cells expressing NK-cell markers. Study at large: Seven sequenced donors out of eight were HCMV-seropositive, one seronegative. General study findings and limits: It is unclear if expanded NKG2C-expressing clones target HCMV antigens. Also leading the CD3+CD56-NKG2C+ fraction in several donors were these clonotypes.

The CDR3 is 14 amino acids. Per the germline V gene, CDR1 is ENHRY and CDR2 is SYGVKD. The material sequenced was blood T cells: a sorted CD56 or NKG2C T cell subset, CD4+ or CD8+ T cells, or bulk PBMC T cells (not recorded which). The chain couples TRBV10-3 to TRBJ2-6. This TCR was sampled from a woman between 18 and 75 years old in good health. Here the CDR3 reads CAISDGAGANVLTF.